This T cell receptor beta chain is drawn from a study of control samples from healthy donors and cancer patients. Germline loops: CDR1 LNHDA, CDR2 SQIVND (reference sequence). The CDR3 is 13 residues long. V gave up 6 bases and J gave up 4 bases, with 9 bases separating them. Using immunoSEQ multiplex PCR, the repertoire was profiled, and TCRdb retains in-frame clones only, with some absent. Among under 450,000 clones listed, 90% were seen once. The genes are TRBV19 and TRBJ2-2; D remains ambiguous. The sequencing input was PBMCs. The source is a man aged 35 to 55 with head and neck cancer. The CDR3 DNA is TGTGCCAGTAGGTCAGACCGCACCGGGGAGCTGTTTTTT. Protein: CASRSDRTGELFF. Together with reference TRBV19 and TRBJ2-2, the CDR3 gives the full variable domain: DGGITQSPKYLFRKEGQNVTLSCEQNLNHDAMYWYRQDPGQGLRLIYYSQIVNDFQKGDIAEGYSVSREKKESFPLTVTSAQKNPTAFYLCASRSDRTGELFFGEGSRLTVL.